This TCR beta chain was recorded in a study of blood T cells in healthy people across ages. As for the study in general: The capture of about one barcoded beta molecule per two T cells was achieved by template switching. Study outcomes and limitations: The unsorted PBMCs prevented any conclusive comparison of naive versus antigen-experienced cells.

Caucasian individuals from Russia who were healthy and aged about 6 to 95 acted as donors. On this clonotype itself: Its specificity is unknown. The junction differs from germline at one of its ends, possibly a read error.

For the second PCR, which ran for about 7 to 11 cycles, a sample-barcoded 5' primer and a J-beta primer mix were used. TCRdb recomputed calls from the 5' RACE reads with MiXCR, one row per CDR3 protein. The table records about 1.5 million distinct CDR3 sequences, approximately 39% of them present only once. The germline V gene has CDR1 LNHNV and CDR2 YYDKDF (reference sequence). The CDR3 extends over 19 amino acids. Sequencing was carried out using blood. The sequence was obtained from a young woman in good health. The chain couples TRBV15 to TRBJ2-3; D is possibly TRBD2 (6 bases). The CDR3 loop reads CAASRDMGGGGRRADTQYF. CDR3 bases: TGTGCCGCCAGCAGAGATATGGGGGGTGGGGGGAGAAGAGCAGATACGCAGTATTTT.